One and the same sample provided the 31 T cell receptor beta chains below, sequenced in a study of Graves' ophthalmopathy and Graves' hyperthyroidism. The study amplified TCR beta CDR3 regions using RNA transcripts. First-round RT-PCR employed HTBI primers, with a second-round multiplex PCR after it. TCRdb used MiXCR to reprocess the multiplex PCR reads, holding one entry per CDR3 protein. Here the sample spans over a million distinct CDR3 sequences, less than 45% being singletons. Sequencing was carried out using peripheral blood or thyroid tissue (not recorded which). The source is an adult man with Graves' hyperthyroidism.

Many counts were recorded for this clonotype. CDR3 coding DNA: TGTGCCAGCACTGCTAATGAAAAACTGTTTTTT. Its translation is CASTANEKLFF. The chain links TRBV6-6 to TRBJ1-4; D gene uncertain. V dropped 7 bases and J dropped 3 bases, with 3 bases sitting between them. Germline lookup yields CDR1 MNHNY and CDR2 SVGAGI (reference sequence). The CDR3 extends over 11 amino acids.

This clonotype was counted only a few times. The CDR3 here is CASSEGPQGSSYEQYF. The CDR3 DNA is TGTGCCAGCAGCGAGGGTCCCCAGGGTTCGTCCTACGAGCAGTACTTC. This chain connects TRBV9 to TRBJ2-7; weak D call: TRBD1 (5 bases). This CDR3 is 16 amino acids long. Germline CDR1 and CDR2: SGDLS and YYNGEE. Trimming took 3 bases from V and 1 from J, leaving 17 bases between them.

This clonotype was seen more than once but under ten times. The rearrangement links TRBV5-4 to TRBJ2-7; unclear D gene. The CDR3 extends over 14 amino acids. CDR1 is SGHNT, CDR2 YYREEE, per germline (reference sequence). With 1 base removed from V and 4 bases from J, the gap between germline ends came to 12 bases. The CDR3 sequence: CASSLLPGNYEQYF. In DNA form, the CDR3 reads TGTGCCAGCAGCTTGCTTCCTGGGAATTACGAGCAGTACTTC.

The CDR3 nucleotides are TGTGCCAGCAGGCCGGGACTAGCGGGAGTATGGGAGACCCAGTACTTC. It encodes CASRPGLAGVWETQYF. This chain uses TRBV10-3 with TRBJ2-5; 14 bases are shared with TRBD2. Germline V gene data show CDR1 as ENHRY and CDR2 as SYGVKD. The CDR3 is made up of 16 amino acids. After removal of 10 bases from V and 5 bases from J, the junction contained 12 bases not matched to a gene.

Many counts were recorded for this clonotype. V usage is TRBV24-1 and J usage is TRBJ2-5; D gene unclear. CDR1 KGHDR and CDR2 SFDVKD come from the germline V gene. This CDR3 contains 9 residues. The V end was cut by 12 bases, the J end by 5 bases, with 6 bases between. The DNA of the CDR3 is TGTGCCCCCGTGGAGACCCAGTACTTC. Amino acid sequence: CAPVETQYF.

CDR3 amino acids: CASSLLAGPNYEQYF. The CDR3 bases are TGTGCCAGCAGCTTACTTGCGGGCCCGAACTACGAGCAGTACTTC. V gene TRBV7-3 combines with J gene TRBJ2-7; TRBD2 might be the D (5 bases). The V gene's germline CDR1 is SGHTA and CDR2 FQGTGA. V was clipped by 2 bases and J by 3 bases, with 14 bases between them. This CDR3 is built from 15 residues.

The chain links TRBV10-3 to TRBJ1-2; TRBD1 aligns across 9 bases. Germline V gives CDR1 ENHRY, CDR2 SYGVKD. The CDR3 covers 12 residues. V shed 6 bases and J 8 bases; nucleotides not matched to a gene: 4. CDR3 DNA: TGTGCCATCAGCCAGGGACAGGGCGGCTACACCTTC. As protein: CAISQGQGGYTF.

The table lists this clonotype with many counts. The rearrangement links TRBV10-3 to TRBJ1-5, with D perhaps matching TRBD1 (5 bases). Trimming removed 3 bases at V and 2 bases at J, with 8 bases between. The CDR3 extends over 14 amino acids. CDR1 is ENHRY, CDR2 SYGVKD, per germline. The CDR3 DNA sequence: TGTGCCATCAGTGACAGGGCGGGCAATCAGCCCCAGCATTTT. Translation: CAISDRAGNQPQHF.

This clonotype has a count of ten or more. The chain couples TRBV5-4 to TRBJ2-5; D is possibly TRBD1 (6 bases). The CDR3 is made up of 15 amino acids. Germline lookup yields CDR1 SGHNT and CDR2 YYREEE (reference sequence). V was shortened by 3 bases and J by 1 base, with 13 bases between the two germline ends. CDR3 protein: CASSWGQGPQETQYF. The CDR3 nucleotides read TGTGCCAGCAGCTGGGGGCAGGGCCCCCAAGAGACCCAGTACTTC.

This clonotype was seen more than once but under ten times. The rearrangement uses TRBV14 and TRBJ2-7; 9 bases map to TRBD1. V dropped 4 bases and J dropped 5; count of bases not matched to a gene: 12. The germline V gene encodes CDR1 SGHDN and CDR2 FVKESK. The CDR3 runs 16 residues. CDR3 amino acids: CASSPHRTGVTNEQYF. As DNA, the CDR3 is TGTGCCAGCAGCCCACATCGGACAGGGGTGACAAACGAGCAGTACTTC.

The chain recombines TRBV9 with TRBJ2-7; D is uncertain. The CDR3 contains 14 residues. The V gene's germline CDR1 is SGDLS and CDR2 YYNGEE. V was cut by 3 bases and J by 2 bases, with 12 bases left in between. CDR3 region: CASSAPAGPYEQYF. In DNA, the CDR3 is TGTGCCAGCAGCGCGCCGGCCGGGCCCTACGAGCAGTACTTC.

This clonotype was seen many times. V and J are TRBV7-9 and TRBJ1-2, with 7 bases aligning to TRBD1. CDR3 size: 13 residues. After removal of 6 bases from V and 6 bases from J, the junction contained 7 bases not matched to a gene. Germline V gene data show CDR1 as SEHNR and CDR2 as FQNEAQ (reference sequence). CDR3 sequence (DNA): TGTGCCAGCAGTTTAACAGGGGCCAATGGCTACACCTTC. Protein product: CASSLTGANGYTF.

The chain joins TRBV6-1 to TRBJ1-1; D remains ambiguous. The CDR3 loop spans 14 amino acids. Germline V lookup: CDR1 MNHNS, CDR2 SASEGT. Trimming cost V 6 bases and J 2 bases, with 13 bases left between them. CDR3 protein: CASRNPSSNTEAFF. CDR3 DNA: TGTGCCAGCAGAAATCCATCCTCTAACACTGAAGCTTTCTTT.

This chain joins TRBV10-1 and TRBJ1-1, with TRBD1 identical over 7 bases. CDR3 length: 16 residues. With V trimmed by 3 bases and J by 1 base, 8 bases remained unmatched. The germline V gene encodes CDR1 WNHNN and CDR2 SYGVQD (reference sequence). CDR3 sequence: CASSDTPGQKNTEAFF. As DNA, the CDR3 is TGCGCCAGCAGTGATACACCGGGACAGAAGAACACTGAAGCTTTCTTT.

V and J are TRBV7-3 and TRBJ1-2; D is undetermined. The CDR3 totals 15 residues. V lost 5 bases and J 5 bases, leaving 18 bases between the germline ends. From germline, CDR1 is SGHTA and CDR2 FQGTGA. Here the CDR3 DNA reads TGTGCCAGCAGCCGGGGAGCGGGCGAGGGATATGGCTACACCTTC. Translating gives CASSRGAGEGYGYTF.

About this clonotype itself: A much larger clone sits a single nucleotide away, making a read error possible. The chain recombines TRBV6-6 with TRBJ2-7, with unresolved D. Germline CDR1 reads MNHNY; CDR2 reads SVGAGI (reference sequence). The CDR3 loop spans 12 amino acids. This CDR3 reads CAGRKWAYEQYF. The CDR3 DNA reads TGTGCCGGCAGGAAGTGGGCCTACGAGCAGTACTTC.

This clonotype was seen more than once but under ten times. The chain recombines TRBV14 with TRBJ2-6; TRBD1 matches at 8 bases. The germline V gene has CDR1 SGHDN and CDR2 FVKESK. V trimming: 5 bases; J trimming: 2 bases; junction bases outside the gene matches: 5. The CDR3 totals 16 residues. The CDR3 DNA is TGTGCCAGCAGCATACGGACAGGGCCTGGGGCCAACGTCCTGACTTTC. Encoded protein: CASSIRTGPGANVLTF. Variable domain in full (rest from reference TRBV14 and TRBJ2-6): EAGVTQFPSHSVIEKGQTVTLRCDPISGHDNLYWYRRVMGKEIKFLLHFVKESKQDESGMPNNRFLAERTGGTYSTLKVQPAELEDSGVYFCASSIRTGPGANVLTFGAGSRLTVL.

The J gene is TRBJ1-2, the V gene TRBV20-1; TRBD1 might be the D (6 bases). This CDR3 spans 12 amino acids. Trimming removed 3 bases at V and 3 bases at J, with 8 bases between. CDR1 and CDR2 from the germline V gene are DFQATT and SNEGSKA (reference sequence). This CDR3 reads CSASKGDYGYTF. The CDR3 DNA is TGCAGTGCTAGTAAGGGGGACTATGGCTACACCTTC.

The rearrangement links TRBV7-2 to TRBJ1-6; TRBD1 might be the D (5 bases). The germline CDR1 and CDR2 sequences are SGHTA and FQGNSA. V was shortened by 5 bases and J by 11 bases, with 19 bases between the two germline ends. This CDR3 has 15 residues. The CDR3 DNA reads TGTGCCAGCAGCCCCCGGGGCAGCATCAAGACACCCCTCCACTTT. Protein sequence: CASSPRGSIKTPLHF.

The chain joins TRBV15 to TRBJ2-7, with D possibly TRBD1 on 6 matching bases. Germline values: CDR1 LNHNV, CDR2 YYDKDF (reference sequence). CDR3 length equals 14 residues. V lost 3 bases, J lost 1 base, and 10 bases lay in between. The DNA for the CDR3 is TGTGCCACCAGCAGTCGCACAGGGTCCTACGAGCAGTACTTC. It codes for CATSSRTGSYEQYF.

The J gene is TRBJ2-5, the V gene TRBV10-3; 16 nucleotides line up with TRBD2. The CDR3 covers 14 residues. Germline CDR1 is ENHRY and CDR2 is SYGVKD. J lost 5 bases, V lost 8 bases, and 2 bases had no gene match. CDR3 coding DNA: TGTGCCATCGGGACTAGCGGGGGGGCGGAGACCCAGTACTTC. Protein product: CAIGTSGGAETQYF.

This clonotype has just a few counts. This CDR3 reads CASSFEAGSGELFF. The CDR3 coding sequence is TGCGCCAGCAGCTTTGAAGCGGGATCCGGGGAGCTGTTTTTT. The genes are TRBV4-1 and TRBJ2-2; 7 bases are shared with TRBD2. This CDR3 spans 14 amino acids. Germline assignment: CDR1 MGHRA and CDR2 YSYEKL. The V gene end was trimmed by 5 bases and the J gene end by 6 bases; junction bases not matched to a gene: 6.

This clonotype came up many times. CDR3: CATSDLAGTGGPGELFF. The CDR3 DNA reads TGTGCCACCAGTGATTTGGCCGGGACAGGGGGCCCCGGGGAGCTGTTTTTT. The V and J genes are TRBV24-1 and TRBJ2-2; 12 nucleotides align to TRBD1. Germline V CDR1 and CDR2: KGHDR, SFDVKD. This CDR3 is built from 17 residues. With V trimmed by 0 bases and J by 6 bases, 4 bases remained unmatched.

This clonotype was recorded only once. The CDR3 loop is CASSPLGPDSYEQYF. The CDR3 DNA sequence: TGTGCCAGCAGCCCTCTGGGCCCGGACTCCTACGAGCAGTACTTC. This chain links TRBV7-8 with TRBJ2-7; D uncertain. The CDR3 contains 15 residues. Germline V gene sequence: CDR1 SGHVS, CDR2 FQNEAQ. V lost 5 bases, J lost 0 bases, and 14 bases lay in between.

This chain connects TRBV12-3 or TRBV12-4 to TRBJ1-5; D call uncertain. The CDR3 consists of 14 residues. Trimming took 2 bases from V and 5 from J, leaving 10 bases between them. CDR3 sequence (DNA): TGTGCCAGCAGTTTATCGGCAACTTATCAGCCCCAGCATTTT. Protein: CASSLSATYQPQHF.

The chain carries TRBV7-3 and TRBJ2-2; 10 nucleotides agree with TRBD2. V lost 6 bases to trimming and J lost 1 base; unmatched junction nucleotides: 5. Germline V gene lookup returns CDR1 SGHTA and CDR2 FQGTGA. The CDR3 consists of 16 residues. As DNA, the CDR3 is TGTGCCAGCAGGATTATAGCGGGAGGGAACACCGGGGAGCTGTTTTTT. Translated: CASRIIAGGNTGELFF.

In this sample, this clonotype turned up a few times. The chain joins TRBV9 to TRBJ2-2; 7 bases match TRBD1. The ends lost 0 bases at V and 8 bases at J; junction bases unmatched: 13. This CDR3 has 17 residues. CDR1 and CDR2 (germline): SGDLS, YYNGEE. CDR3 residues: CASSVVGQPNLQGELFF. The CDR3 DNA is TGTGCCAGCAGCGTAGTGGGACAGCCGAACTTGCAGGGGGAGCTGTTTTTT.

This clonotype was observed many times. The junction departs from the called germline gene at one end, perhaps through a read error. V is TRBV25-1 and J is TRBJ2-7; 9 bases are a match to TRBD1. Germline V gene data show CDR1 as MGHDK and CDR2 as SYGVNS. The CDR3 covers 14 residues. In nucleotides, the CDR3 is TGCGCCAGCAGCCAGACAGGGGGGACCTACGAGCAGTACTTC. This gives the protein CASSQTGGTYEQYF.

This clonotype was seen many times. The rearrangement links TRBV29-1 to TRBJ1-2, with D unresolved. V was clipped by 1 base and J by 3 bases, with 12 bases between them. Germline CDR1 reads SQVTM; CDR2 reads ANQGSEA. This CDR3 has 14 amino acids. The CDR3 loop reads CSVEGGPGDYGYTF. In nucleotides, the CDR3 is TGCAGCGTTGAAGGCGGGCCAGGTGACTATGGCTACACCTTC.

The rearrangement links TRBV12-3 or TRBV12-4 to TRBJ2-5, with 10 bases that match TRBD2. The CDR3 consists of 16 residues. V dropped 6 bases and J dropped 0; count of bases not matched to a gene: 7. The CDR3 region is CASSLQLAGHQETQYF. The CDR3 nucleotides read TGTGCCAGCAGCTTACAACTAGCGGGGCACCAAGAGACCCAGTACTTC.

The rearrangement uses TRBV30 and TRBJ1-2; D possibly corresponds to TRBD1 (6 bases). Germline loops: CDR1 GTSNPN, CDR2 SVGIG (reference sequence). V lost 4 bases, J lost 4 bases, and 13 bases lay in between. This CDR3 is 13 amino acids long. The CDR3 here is CAWIPQGSYGYTF. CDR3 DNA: TGTGCCTGGATCCCACAGGGCAGCTATGGCTACACCTTC.